This T cell receptor (beta chain) was identified during a study of blood T cell repertoires in COVID-19. Background on the study: The United States, Italy and Spain supplied acute and convalescent COVID-19 samples. Nucleic acid was either cDNA or gDNA, and it came from T cells, B-cell-depleted T cells, or PBMCs.

The authors' processing: Reference gene primer amplification gave nucleated cell count estimates. Method: immunoSEQ multiplex PCR; TCRdb's copy keeps in-frame clones and lacks some. V, J and clone size reflect that table, while D and trimming were determined from the DNA. The repertoire consists of more than 250,000 clones, with approximately 84% occurring once and the leading ten covering roughly 8.6%. The receptor was isolated from a human donor in a cohort sampled during active COVID-19. The source material was peripheral blood.

In nucleotides, the CDR3 is TGTGCCAGCAGCTCCCGTGGACAGATGAACACTGAAGCTTTCTTT. Protein: CASSSRGQMNTEAFF. This rearrangement joins TRBV7-2 to TRBJ1-1; TRBD1 might be the D (6 bases). CDR1 and CDR2 from the germline V gene are SGHTA and FQGNSA. V dropped 4 bases and J dropped 0 bases, with 12 bases sitting between them. The CDR3 sequence is 15 residues long.